The clone carrying this TCR beta chain was seen a few times. The antigen remains undetermined. The junction differs from germline at one of its ends, possibly a read error. This entry is derived from a study of regulatory T cells in long-lasting Graves disease. Whole-study context: Graves' patients, diagnosed recently, had received antithyroid drugs under 3 months.

Time point here: newly diagnosed GD, antithyroid drugs for less than 3 months. The TCR library was made from RNA extracted from PBMCs. Study conclusions and caveats: Persistent patients had a count of shared public clonotypes (under 3,000) that exceeded that of new patients (approximately 1,000). TCR diversity was lower in persistent Graves' patients than in newly diagnosed ones. Researchers examined only peripheral blood and not thyroid tissue.

CDR3 regions were amplified by Arm-PCR using iRepertoire HTBI primers to build TCR beta libraries. Using its own MiXCR run on the multiplex PCR reads, TCRdb lists one record per CDR3 protein. The sample has some 490,000 distinct CDR3 sequences, 12% seen once. Another study also made use of these data, one on T cells in Graves' hyperthyroidism and ophthalmopathy.

Sequences were derived from peripheral blood mononuclear cells (PBMCs), sampled at new diagnosis, from a patient treated with antithyroid drugs. The clonotype comes from a woman aged 30 to 39 with Graves disease.

The CDR3 sequence is CASSSGPLGYTF. Written as DNA, the CDR3 is TGTGCCAGCAGTTCTGGACCGCTGGGCTACACCTTC. The chain employs TRBV5-1 and TRBJ1-2; D uncertain. The CDR3 contains 12 residues. Germline V gene data show CDR1 as SGHRS and CDR2 as YFSETQ.